This TCR beta chain was found in a study of technical replicates of blood from several donors. The germline gives CDR1 GTSNPN, CDR2 SVGIG (reference sequence). This CDR3 comprises 11 residues. Deletions cut 5 bases from V and 6 bases from J, with 8 bases between. The data were produced by immunoSEQ multiplex PCR, yet TCRdb's version contains in-frame clones alone and is incomplete. This table holds approximately 75,000 clones, around 97% found once. Source material: T cells isolated from PBMCs. This clonotype was obtained from a human donor in good health. The chain is built from TRBV30 and TRBJ2-1; D gene ambiguous. CDR3 in DNA: TGTGCCTGGTCCCGGGTCAATGAGCAGTTCTTC. Residues: CAWSRVNEQFF.